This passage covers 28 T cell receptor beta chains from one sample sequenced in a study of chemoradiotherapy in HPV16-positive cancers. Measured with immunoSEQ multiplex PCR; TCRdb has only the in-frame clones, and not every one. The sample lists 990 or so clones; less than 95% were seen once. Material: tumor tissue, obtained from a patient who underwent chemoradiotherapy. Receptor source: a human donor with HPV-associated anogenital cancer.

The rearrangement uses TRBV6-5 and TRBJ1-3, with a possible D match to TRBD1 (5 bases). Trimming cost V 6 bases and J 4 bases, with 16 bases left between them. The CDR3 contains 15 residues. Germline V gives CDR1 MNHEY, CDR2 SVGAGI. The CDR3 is CASRESGTAGNTIYF. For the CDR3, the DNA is TGTGCCAGCAGGGAATCCGGGACGGCAGGAAACACCATATATTTT.

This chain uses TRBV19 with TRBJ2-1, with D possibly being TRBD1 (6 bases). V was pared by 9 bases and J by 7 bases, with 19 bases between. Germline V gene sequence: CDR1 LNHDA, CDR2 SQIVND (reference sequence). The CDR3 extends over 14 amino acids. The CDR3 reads CASAHPGEWNEQFF. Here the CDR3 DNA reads TGTGCCAGCGCCCACCCAGGGGAATGGAATGAGCAGTTCTTC.

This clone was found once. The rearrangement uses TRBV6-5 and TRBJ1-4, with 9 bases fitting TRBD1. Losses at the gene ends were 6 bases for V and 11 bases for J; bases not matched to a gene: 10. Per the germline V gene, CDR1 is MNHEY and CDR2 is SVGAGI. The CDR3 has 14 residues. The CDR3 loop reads CASSRLGTGSKLFF. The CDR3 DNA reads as TGTGCCAGCAGCCGACTAGGGACAGGGAGTAAACTGTTTTTT.

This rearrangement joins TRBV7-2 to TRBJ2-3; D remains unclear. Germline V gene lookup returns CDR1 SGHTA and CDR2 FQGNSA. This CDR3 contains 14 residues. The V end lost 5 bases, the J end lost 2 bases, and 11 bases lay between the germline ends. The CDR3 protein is CASSQDKPTDTQYF. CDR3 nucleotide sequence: TGTGCCAGCAGCCAGGATAAACCCACAGATACGCAGTATTTT.

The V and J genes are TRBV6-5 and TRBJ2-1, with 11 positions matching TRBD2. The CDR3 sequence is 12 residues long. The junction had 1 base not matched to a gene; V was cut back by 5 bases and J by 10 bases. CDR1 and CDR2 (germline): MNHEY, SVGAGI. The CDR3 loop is CASSRTSGEQFF. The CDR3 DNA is TGTGCCAGCAGTAGGACTAGCGGGGAGCAGTTCTTC.

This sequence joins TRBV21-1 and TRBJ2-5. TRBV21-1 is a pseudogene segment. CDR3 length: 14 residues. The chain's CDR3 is CASSLRRLQETQYF. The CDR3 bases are TGTGCCAGCAGCCTCCGACGCCTCCAAGAGACCCAGTACTTC.

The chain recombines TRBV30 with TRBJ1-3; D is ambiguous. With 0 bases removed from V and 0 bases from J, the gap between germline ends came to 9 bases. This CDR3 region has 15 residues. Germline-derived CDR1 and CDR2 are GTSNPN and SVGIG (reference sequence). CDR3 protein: CAWSVGLFSGNTIYF. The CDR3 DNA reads TGTGCCTGGAGTGTAGGCTTGTTCTCTGGAAACACCATATATTTT.

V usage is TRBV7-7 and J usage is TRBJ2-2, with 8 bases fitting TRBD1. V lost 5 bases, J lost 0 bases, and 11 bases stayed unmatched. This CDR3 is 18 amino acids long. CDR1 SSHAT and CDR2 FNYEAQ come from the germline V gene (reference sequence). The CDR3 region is CASSTHAYRGSNTGELFF. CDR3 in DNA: TGTGCCAGCAGCACCCATGCATACAGGGGGTCGAACACCGGGGAGCTGTTTTTT.

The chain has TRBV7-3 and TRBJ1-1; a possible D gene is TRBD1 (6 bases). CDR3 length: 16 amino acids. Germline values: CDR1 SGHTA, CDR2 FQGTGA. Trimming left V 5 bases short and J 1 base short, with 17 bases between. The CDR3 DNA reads TGTGCCAGCAGCCCCATTAAACGGACAGCGAACACTGAAGCTTTCTTT. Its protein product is CASSPIKRTANTEAFF.

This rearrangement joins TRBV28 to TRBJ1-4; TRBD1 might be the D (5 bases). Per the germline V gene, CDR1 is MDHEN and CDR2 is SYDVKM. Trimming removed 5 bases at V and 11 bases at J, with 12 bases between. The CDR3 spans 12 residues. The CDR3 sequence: CASSGLGEKLFF. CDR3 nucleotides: TGTGCCAGCAGTGGACTGGGGGAGAAACTGTTTTTT.

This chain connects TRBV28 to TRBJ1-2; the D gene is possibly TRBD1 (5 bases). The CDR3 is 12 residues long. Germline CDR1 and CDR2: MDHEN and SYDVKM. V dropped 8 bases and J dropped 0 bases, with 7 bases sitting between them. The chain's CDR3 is CASVGPNYGYTF. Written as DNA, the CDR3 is TGTGCCAGCGTGGGACCTAACTATGGCTACACCTTC.

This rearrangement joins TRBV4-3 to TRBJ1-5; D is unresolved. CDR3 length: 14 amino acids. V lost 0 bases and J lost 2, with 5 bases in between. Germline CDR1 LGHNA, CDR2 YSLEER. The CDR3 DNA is TGCGCCAGCAGCCAAGAGGTGGGCAATCAGCCCCAGCATTTT. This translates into CASSQEVGNQPQHF.

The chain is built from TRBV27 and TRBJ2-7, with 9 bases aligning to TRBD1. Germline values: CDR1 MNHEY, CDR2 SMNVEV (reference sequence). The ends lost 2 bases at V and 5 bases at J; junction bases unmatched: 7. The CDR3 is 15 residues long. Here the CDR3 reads CASSLLPGQGDEQYF. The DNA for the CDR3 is TGTGCCAGCAGTTTACTACCGGGACAGGGAGACGAGCAGTACTTC.

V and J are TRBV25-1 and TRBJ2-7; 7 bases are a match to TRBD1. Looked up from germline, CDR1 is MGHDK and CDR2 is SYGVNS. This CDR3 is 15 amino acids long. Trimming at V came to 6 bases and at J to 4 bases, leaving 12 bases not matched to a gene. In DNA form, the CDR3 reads TGTGCCAGCAGCCCTATGAACAGGGGCGGTTACGAGCAGTACTTC. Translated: CASSPMNRGGYEQYF.

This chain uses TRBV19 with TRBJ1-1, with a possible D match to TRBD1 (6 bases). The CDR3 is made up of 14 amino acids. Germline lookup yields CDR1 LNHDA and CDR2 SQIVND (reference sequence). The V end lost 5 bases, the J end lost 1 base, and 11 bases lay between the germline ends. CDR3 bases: TGTGCCAGTAGTCCCGGGACACCGAACACTGAAGCTTTCTTT. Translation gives CASSPGTPNTEAFF.

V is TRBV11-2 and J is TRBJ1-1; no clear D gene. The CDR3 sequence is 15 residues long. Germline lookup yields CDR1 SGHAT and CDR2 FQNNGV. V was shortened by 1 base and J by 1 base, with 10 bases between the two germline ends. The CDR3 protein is CASSLGRIPNTEAFF. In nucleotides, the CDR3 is TGTGCCAGCAGCTTAGGCAGGATTCCGAACACTGAAGCTTTCTTT.

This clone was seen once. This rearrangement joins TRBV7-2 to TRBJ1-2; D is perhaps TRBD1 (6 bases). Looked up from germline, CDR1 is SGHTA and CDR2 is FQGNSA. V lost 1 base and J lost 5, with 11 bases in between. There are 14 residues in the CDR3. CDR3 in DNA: TGTGCCAGCAGCTTAGGGGGGGCCCCGTATGGCTACACCTTC. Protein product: CASSLGGAPYGYTF.

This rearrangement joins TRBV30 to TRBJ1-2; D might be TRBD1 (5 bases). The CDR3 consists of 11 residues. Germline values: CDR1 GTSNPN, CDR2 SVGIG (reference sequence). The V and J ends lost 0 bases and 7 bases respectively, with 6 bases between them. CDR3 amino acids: CAWSVGVGYTF. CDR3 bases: TGTGCCTGGAGTGTAGGGGTTGGCTACACCTTC.

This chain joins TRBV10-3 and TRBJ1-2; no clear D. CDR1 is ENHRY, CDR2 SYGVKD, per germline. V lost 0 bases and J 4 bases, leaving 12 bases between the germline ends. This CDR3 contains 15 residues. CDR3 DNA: TGTGCCATCAGTGAGTCCTACCGAGGACCCTATGGCTACACCTTC. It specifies CAISESYRGPYGYTF.

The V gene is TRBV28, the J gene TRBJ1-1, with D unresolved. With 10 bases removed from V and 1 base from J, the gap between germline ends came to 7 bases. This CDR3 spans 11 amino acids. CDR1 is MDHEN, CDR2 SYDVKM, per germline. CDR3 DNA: TGTGCCATCAAGAGGAACACTGAAGCTTTCTTT. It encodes CAIKRNTEAFF.

The CDR3 sequence: CASSLDKTGGGEKLFF. The DNA for the CDR3 is TGTGCCAGCAGTCTAGATAAGACAGGGGGCGGTGAAAAACTGTTTTTT. This chain links TRBV2 with TRBJ1-4; 10 bases line up with TRBD1. The V and J ends lost 5 bases and 7 bases, in that order; junction bases with no gene match: 10. CDR3 length: 16 amino acids. Germline-derived CDR1 and CDR2 are SNHLY and FYNNEI.

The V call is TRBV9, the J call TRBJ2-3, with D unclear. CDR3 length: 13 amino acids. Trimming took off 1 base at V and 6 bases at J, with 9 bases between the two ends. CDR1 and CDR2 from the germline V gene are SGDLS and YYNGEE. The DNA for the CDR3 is TGTGCCAGCAGCGTACACTATGGGGATACGCAGTATTTT. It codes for CASSVHYGDTQYF.

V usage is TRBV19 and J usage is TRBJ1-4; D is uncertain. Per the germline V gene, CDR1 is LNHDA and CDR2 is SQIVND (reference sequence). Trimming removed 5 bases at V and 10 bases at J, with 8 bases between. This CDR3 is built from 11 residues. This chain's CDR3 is CASSGEVKLFF. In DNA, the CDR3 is TGTGCCAGTAGTGGGGAGGTAAAACTGTTTTTT.

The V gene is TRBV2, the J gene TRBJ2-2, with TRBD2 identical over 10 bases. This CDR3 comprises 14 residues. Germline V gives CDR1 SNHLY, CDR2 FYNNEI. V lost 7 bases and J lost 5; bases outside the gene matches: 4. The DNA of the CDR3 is TGTGCCAGCACAAGCGGGGGGGGAACCGGGGAGCTGTTTTTT. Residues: CASTSGGGTGELFF.

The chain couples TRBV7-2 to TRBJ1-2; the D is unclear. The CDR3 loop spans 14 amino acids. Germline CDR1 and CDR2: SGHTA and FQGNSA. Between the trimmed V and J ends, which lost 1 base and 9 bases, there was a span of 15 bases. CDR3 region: CASSLDQNRGSYTF. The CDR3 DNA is TGTGCCAGCAGCTTAGATCAGAACCGAGGGAGCTACACCTTC.

CDR3 sequence (DNA): TGTGCCAGCAGCTTAGTAGTAAACTATGGCTACACCTTC. It codes for CASSLVVNYGYTF. The chain is built from TRBV11-2 and TRBJ1-2; D gene unclear. The CDR3 covers 13 residues. The V end was cut by 1 base, the J end by 2 bases, with 5 bases between. Germline values: CDR1 SGHAT, CDR2 FQNNGV.

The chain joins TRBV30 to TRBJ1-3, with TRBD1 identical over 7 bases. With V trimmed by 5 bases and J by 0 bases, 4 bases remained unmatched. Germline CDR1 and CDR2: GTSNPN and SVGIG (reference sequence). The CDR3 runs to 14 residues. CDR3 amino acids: CAWDGQASGNTIYF. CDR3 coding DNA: TGTGCCTGGGATGGACAGGCCTCTGGAAACACCATATATTTT.

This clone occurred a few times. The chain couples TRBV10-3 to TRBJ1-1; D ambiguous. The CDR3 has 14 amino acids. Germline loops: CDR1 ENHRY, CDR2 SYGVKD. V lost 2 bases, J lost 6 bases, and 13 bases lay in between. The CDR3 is CAISEPYEPSEAFF. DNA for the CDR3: TGTGCCATCAGTGAGCCGTATGAGCCCTCTGAAGCTTTCTTT.